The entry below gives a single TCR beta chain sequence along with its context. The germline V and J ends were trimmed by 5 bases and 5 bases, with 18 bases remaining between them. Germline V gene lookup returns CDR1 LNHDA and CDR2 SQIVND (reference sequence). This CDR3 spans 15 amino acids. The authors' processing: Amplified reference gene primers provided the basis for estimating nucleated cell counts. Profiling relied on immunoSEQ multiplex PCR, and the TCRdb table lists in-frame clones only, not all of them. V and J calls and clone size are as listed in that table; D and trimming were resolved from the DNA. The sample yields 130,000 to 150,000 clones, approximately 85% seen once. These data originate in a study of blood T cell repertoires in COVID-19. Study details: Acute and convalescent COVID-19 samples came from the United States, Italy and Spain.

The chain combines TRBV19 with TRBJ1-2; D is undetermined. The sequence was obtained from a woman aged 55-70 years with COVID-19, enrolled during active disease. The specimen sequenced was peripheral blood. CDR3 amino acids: CASSLRTEAYYGYTF. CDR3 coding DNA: TGTGCCAGTAGTCTGAGGACGGAGGCTTATTATGGCTACACCTTC.